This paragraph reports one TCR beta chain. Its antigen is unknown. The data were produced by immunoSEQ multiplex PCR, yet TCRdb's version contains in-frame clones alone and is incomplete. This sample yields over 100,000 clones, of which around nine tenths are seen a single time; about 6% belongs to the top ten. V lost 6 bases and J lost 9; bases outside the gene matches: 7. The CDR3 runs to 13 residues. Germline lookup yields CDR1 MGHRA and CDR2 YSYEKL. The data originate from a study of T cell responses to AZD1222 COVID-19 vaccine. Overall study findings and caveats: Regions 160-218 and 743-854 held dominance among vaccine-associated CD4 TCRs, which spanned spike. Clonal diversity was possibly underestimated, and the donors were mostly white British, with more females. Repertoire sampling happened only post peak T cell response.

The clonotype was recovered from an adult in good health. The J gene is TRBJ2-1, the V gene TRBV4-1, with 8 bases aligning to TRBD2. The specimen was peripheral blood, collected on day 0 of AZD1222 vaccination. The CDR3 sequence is CASRPGGAGEQFF. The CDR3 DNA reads TGCGCCAGCAGACCCGGGGGGGCCGGTGAGCAGTTCTTC.